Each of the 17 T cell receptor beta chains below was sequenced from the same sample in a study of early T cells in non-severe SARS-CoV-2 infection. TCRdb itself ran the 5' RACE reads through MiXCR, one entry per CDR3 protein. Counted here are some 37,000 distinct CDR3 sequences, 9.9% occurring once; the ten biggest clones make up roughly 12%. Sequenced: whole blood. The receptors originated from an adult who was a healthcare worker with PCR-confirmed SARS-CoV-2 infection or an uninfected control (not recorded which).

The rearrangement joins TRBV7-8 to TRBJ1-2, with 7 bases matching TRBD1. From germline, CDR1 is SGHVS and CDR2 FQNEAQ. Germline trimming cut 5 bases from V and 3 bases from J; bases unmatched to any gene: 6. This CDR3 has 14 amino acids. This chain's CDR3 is CASSPQTGDYGYTF. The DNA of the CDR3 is TGTGCCAGCAGCCCTCAAACAGGGGACTATGGCTACACCTTC.

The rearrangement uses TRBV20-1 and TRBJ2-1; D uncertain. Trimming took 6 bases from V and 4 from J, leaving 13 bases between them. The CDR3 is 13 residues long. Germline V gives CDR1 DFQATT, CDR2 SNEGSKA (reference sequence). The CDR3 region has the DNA TGCAGTGCCGAGTTTATGGGGTACAATGAGCAGTTCTTC. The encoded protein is CSAEFMGYNEQFF.

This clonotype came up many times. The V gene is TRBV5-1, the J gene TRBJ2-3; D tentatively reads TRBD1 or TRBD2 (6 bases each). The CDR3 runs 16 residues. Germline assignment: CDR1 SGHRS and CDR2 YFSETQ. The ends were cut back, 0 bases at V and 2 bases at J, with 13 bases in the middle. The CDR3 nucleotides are TGCGCCAGCAGCTTGGGTGGGGGGCCCGTCACAGATACGCAGTATTTT. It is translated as CASSLGGGPVTDTQYF.

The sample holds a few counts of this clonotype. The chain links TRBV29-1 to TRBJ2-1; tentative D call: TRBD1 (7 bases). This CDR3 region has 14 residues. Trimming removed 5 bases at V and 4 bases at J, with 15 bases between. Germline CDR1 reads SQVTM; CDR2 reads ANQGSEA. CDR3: CSVSRGDPYNEQFF. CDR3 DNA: TGCAGCGTTTCCAGGGGGGACCCATACAATGAGCAGTTCTTC.

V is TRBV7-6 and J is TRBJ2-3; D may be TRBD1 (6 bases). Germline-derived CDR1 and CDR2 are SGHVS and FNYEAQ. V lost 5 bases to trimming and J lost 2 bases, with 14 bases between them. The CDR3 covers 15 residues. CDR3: CASSLRGPPTDTQYF. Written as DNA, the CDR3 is TGTGCCAGCAGCCTCAGGGGTCCCCCCACAGATACGCAGTATTTT.

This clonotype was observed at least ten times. The CDR3 protein is CSVVRGDEQFF. The CDR3 nucleotides are TGCAGCGTTGTAAGGGGCGATGAGCAGTTCTTC. The chain recombines TRBV29-1 with TRBJ2-1; tentative D call: TRBD1 (5 bases). Germline V gives CDR1 SQVTM, CDR2 ANQGSEA. Trimming shortened V by 4 bases and J by 8 bases, and 9 bases separated the two germline ends. There are 11 residues in the CDR3.

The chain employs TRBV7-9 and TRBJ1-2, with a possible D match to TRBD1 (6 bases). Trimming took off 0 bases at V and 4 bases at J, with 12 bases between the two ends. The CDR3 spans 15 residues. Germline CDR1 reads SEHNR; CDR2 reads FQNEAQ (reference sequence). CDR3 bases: TGTGCCAGCAGCTTAGCGGGGGCCCGGGCCTATGGCTACACCTTC. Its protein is CASSLAGARAYGYTF.

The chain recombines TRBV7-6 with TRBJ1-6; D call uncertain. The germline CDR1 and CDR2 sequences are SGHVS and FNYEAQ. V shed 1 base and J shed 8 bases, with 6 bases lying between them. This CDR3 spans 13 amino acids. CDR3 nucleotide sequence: TGTGCCAGCAGCTTAGAGGCGTATTCACCCCTCCACTTT. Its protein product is CASSLEAYSPLHF.

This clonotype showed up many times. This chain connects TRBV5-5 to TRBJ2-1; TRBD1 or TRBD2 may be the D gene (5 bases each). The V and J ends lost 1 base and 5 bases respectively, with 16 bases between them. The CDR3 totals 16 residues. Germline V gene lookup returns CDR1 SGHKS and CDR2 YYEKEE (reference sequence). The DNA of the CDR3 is TGTGCCAGCAGCTTGACGTTCGGGGCACGAGACAATGAGCAGTTCTTC. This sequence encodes CASSLTFGARDNEQFF.

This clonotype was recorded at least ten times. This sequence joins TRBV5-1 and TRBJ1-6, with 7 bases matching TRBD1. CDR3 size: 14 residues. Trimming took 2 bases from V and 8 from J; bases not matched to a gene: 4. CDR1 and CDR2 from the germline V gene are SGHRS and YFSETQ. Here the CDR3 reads CASSFSGGDSPLHF. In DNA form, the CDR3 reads TGCGCCAGCAGCTTTTCAGGGGGAGATTCACCCCTCCACTTT. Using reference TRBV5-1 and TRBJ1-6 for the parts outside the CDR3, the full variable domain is KAGVTQTPRYLIKTRGQQVTLSCSPISGHRSVSWYQQTPGQGLQFLFEYFSETQRNKGNFPGRFSGRQFSNSRSEMNVSTLELGDSALYLCASSFSGGDSPLHFGNGTRLTVT.

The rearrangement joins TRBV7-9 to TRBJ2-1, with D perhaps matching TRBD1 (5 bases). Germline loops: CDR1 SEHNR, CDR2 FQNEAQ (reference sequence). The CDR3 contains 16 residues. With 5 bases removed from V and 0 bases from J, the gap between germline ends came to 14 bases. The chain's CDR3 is CASSTRQRSSYNEQFF. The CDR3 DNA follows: TGTGCCAGCAGCACGAGACAGCGATCCTCCTACAATGAGCAGTTCTTC.

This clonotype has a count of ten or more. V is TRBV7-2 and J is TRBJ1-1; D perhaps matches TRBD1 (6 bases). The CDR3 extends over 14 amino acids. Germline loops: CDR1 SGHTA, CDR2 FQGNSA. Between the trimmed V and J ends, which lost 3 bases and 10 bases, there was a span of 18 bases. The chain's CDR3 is CASSLDQPGQRAFF. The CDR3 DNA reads TGTGCCAGCAGCTTGGACCAACCGGGACAAAGAGCTTTCTTT.

The CDR3 spells CASSYSTHTEAFF. The CDR3 DNA reads as TGTGCCAGCAGTTACTCGACCCACACTGAAGCTTTCTTT. This chain joins TRBV6-6 and TRBJ1-1; D remains unclear. The CDR3 extends over 13 amino acids. In germline, CDR1 is MNHNY, CDR2 SVGAGI (reference sequence). Trimming removed 0 bases from V and 3 bases from J, with 5 bases in between.

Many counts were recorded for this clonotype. DNA of the CDR3: TGTGCCAGCAGCTGGCTCGGTCCCCGACTAGCGGTTAGGTCCGATACGCAGTATTTT. Protein product: CASSWLGPRLAVRSDTQYF. This chain uses TRBV7-2 with TRBJ2-3; 9 bases match TRBD2. J gave up 6 bases and V 4 bases, and 20 bases lay outside the gene matches. Germline-derived CDR1 and CDR2 are SGHTA and FQGNSA. This CDR3 is built from 19 residues. The variable domain in full, with the rest retrieved from reference TRBV7-2 and TRBJ2-3, is GAGVSQSPSNKVTEKGKDVELRCDPISGHTALYWYRQSLGQGLEFLIYFQGNSAPDKSGLPSDRFSAERTGGSVSTLTIQRTQQEDSAVYLCASSWLGPRLAVRSDTQYFGPGTRLTVL.

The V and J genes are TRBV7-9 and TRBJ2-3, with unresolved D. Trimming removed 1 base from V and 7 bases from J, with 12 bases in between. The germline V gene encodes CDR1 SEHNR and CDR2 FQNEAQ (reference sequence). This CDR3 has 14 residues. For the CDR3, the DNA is TGTGCCAGCAGCTTAGAGATACGCCAGAATACGCAGTATTTT. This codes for CASSLEIRQNTQYF.

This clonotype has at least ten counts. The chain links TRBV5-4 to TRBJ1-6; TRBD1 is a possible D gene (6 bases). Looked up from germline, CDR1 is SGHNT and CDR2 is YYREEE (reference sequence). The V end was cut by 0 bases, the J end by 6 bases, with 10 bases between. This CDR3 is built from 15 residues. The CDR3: CASSLEQGTNSPLHF. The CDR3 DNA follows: TGTGCCAGCAGCTTGGAACAGGGTACTAATTCACCCCTCCACTTT.

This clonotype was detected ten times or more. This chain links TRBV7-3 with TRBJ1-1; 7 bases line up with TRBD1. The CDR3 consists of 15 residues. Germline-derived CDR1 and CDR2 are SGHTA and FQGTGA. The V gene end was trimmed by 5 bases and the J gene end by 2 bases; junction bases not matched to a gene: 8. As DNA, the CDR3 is TGTGCCAGCAGCCCTGCGGAGGGGGCCAACACTGAAGCTTTCTTT. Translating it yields CASSPAEGANTEAFF.